This passage covers 8 T cell receptor beta chains from one sample sequenced in a study of beta chain features in type 1 diabetes. Investigators reverse transcribed all isolated RNA, so they sequenced expressed TCRB transcripts. Sequenced by immunoSEQ multiplex PCR; TCRdb stores in-frame clones only, minus some. This table holds approximately 50,000 clones, 50% to 75% found once. Antigens for these TCRs are unknown. Study observations and caveats: Significant though moderate, a shortening of TCRB CDR3s appeared in all four CD4+ subsets of Type 1 diabetes patients.

The source material was stem cell memory CD4+ T cells from blood. Receptors originate from a young woman with type 1 diabetes.

V usage is TRBV29-1 and J usage is TRBJ2-3; 9 bases match TRBD2. The germline V gene has CDR1 SQVTM and CDR2 ANQGSEA. CDR3 length: 17 residues. J was trimmed by 2 bases and V by 3 bases; bases with no gene match: 12. CDR3 in amino acids: CSVEKMLAGFATDTQYF. The CDR3 DNA follows: TGCAGCGTTGAGAAGATGCTAGCGGGATTTGCCACAGATACGCAGTATTTT.

The chain uses TRBV11-2 and TRBJ1-1; D call uncertain. Germline assignment: CDR1 SGHAT and CDR2 FQNNGV. The CDR3 is made up of 12 amino acids. V was clipped by 1 base and J by 7 bases, with 7 bases between them. CDR3 nucleotide sequence: TGTGCCAGCAGCTTAGGGGCCCTTGAAGCTTTCTTT. Protein product: CASSLGALEAFF.

V usage is TRBV7-9 and J usage is TRBJ2-7; D is undetermined. The CDR3 consists of 11 residues. The germline CDR1 and CDR2 sequences are SEHNR and FQNEAQ (reference sequence). The ends were cut back, 1 base at V and 7 bases at J, with 5 bases in the middle. CDR3 in amino acids: CASSLGLEQYF. CDR3 nucleotide sequence: TGTGCCAGCAGCTTAGGGCTGGAGCAGTACTTC.

CDR3 amino acids: CASSPEGNYGYTF. DNA for the CDR3: TGCGCCAGCAGCCCGGAGGGAAACTATGGCTACACCTTC. The gene calls are TRBV5-1 and TRBJ1-2; D unresolved. V dropped 4 bases and J dropped 2 bases, with 9 bases sitting between them. CDR1 is SGHRS, CDR2 YFSETQ, per germline. The CDR3 spans 13 residues.

The chain uses TRBV11-2 and TRBJ1-2, with a weak D call TRBD1 (5 bases). Trimming removed 5 bases at V and 4 bases at J, with 8 bases between. This CDR3 has 12 residues. CDR1 and CDR2 (germline): SGHAT, FQNNGV. DNA of the CDR3: TGTGCCAGCAGCGCGGGACTCTATGGCTACACCTTC. Translation gives CASSAGLYGYTF.

The chain carries TRBV19 and TRBJ2-6; the match to TRBD1 covers 8 bases. This CDR3 contains 16 residues. V shed 7 bases, J shed 0 bases, and the junction held 5 bases outside the gene matches. CDR1 is LNHDA and CDR2 is SQIVND in the germline V gene (reference sequence). CDR3 sequence reads: CASKDRAYSGANVLTF. CDR3 DNA: TGTGCCAGTAAGGACAGGGCTTACTCTGGGGCCAACGTCCTGACTTTC.

The CDR3 spells CASSNHREAPWLAFF. The CDR3 nucleotides read TGCGCCAGCAGTAACCACCGGGAGGCCCCATGGCTGGCTTTCTTT. The rearrangement uses TRBV10-1 and TRBJ1-1; D remains unclear. The CDR3 is 15 amino acids. CDR1 is WNHNN, CDR2 SYGVQD, per germline (reference sequence). Between the trimmed V and J ends, which lost 5 bases and 11 bases, there was a span of 24 bases.

The chain recombines TRBV9 with TRBJ1-2, with D tentatively TRBD1 (5 bases). The germline V gene has CDR1 SGDLS and CDR2 YYNGEE. This CDR3 is built from 15 residues. The ends were cut back, 1 base at V and 0 bases at J, with 10 bases in the middle. The CDR3 loop is CASSVQGFANYGYTF. The CDR3 nucleotides read TGTGCCAGCAGCGTACAGGGTTTTGCTAACTATGGCTACACCTTC.